One sample yielded the 29 T cell receptor beta chains listed below, sequenced in a study of T cells in tumors after PD-1 blockade. Assay used: immunoSEQ multiplex PCR; TCRdb lists only in-frame clones, some missing. The data hold tens of thousands of clones, with roughly three quarters observed a single time. This sample comprised PBMCs, obtained before anti-PD-1 therapy. The receptors here all came from a human donor with advanced basal cell or squamous cell carcinoma (not recorded which).

This clone was seen more than once but under ten times. This chain links TRBV28 with TRBJ1-5; TRBD1 matches at 9 bases. The CDR3 is 12 residues long. From germline, CDR1 is MDHEN and CDR2 SYDVKM. With V trimmed by 8 bases and J by 4 bases, 0 bases remained unmatched. CDR3 sequence: CASGTGNQPQHF. The CDR3 DNA reads TGTGCCAGCGGGACAGGGAATCAGCCCCAGCATTTT.

This clone has just a few counts. The chain couples TRBV19 to TRBJ2-3; D unclear. This CDR3 is 13 amino acids long. Trimming removed 6 bases at V and 0 bases at J, with 7 bases between. Germline V gene lookup returns CDR1 LNHDA and CDR2 SQIVND (reference sequence). CDR3 in amino acids: CASSPDSTDTQYF. The CDR3 DNA reads TGTGCCAGTAGCCCAGATAGCACAGATACGCAGTATTTT.

The chain uses TRBV28 and TRBJ2-3, with 7 nucleotides matching TRBD2. The CDR3 has 12 amino acids. CDR1 is MDHEN and CDR2 is SYDVKM in the germline V gene. Trimming at V came to 8 bases and at J to 2 bases, leaving 1 base not matched to a gene. The chain's CDR3 is CASGTTTDTQYF. The CDR3, as DNA: TGTGCCAGCGGGACTACCACAGATACGCAGTATTTT.

V and J are TRBV15 and TRBJ1-1; D is unclear. Germline V gene data show CDR1 as LNHNV and CDR2 as YYDKDF (reference sequence). The CDR3 is 12 residues long. V was shortened by 2 bases and J by 2 bases, with 3 bases between the two germline ends. CDR3 sequence: CATSRKNTEAFF. The CDR3 coding sequence is TGTGCCACCAGCAGAAAAAACACTGAAGCTTTCTTT.

Here the CDR3 reads CASSSRWLAAINNEQFF. The CDR3 DNA reads TGTGCCAGCAGCTCCAGGTGGCTGGCGGCGATAAACAATGAGCAGTTCTTC. This chain links TRBV13 with TRBJ2-1; D not resolved. Germline CDR1 PRHDT, CDR2 FYEKMQ (reference sequence). V lost 4 bases and J 5 bases, leaving 21 bases between the germline ends. The CDR3 is made up of 17 amino acids.

The chain joins TRBV10-3 to TRBJ1-3; 8 bases are shared with TRBD1. CDR3 size: 17 residues. J lost 1 base, V lost 6 bases, and 11 bases had no gene match. CDR1 is ENHRY, CDR2 SYGVKD, per germline. The CDR3 nucleotides read TGTGCCATCAGACTTGAACCGACAGGGGAGTCTGGAAACACCATATATTTT. Encoded protein: CAIRLEPTGESGNTIYF.

The chain recombines TRBV2 with TRBJ1-1; D call uncertain. V lost 5 bases to trimming and J lost 0 bases, with 13 bases between them. The CDR3 consists of 15 residues. The germline gives CDR1 SNHLY, CDR2 FYNNEI. CDR3 bases: TGTGCCAGCAGTAAAGACGCCGGATTGAACACTGAAGCTTTCTTT. It encodes CASSKDAGLNTEAFF.

This chain links TRBV5-1 with TRBJ2-1; 9 nucleotides align to TRBD1. Germline trimming cut 0 bases from V and 7 bases from J; bases unmatched to any gene: 5. The germline gives CDR1 SGHRS, CDR2 YFSETQ. CDR3 size: 15 residues. CDR3 bases: TGCGCCAGCAGCTTGGCCGGGACAGGGTGGAATGAGCAGTTCTTC. Its translation is CASSLAGTGWNEQFF.

The V and J genes are TRBV28 and TRBJ2-1, with D hard to call. The V end was cut by 2 bases, the J end by 5 bases, with 7 bases between. CDR3 size: 13 residues. Germline lookup yields CDR1 MDHEN and CDR2 SYDVKM. As DNA, the CDR3 is TGTGCCAGCAGTTTAACCCTAGACAATGAGCAGTTCTTC. Translated, it gives CASSLTLDNEQFF.

The chain carries TRBV7-8 and TRBJ1-5; D unclear. In germline, CDR1 is SGHVS, CDR2 FQNEAQ. The V gene lost 0 bases and the J gene lost 3 bases, with 18 bases spanning the gap. The CDR3 totals 18 residues. The CDR3 loop reads CASSLALGVSSFNQPQHF. As DNA, the CDR3 is TGTGCCAGCAGCTTAGCGCTGGGTGTCAGCTCCTTCAATCAGCCCCAGCATTTT. The whole variable domain, filled in from reference TRBV7-8 and TRBJ1-5, reads GAGVSQSPRYKVAKRGQDVALRCDPISGHVSLFWYQQALGQGPEFLTYFQNEAQLDKSGLPSDRFFAERPEGSVSTLKIQRTQQEDSAVYLCASSLALGVSSFNQPQHFGDGTRLSIL.

The gene calls are TRBV2 and TRBJ2-3; 16 bases are a match to TRBD2. The CDR3 runs 16 residues. Germline CDR1 is SNHLY and CDR2 is FYNNEI. V shed 6 bases and J 5 bases; nucleotides not matched to a gene: 5. CDR3 DNA: TGTGCCAGCAGGGAGGGACTAGCGGGGGGGGTAGATACGCAGTATTTT. It specifies CASREGLAGGVDTQYF.

The chain uses TRBV5-6 and TRBJ1-3; D possibly corresponds to TRBD1 (5 bases). Per germline, CDR1 SGHDT and CDR2 YYEEEE. The CDR3 has 16 residues. V dropped 4 bases and J dropped 0 bases, with 14 bases sitting between them. The CDR3 loop reads CASSGGGDVSGNTIYF. CDR3 nucleotide sequence: TGTGCCAGCAGCGGGGGAGGAGACGTCTCTGGAAACACCATATATTTT.

The chain has TRBV6-5 and TRBJ2-7; maybe TRBD2 (6 bases). The CDR3 extends over 13 amino acids. V was pared by 0 bases and J by 4 bases, with 7 bases between. Germline V gives CDR1 MNHEY, CDR2 SVGAGI. This CDR3 reads CASSYSGTYEQYF. CDR3 coding DNA: TGTGCCAGCAGTTACTCAGGGACTTACGAGCAGTACTTC.

The rearrangement uses TRBV6-4 and TRBJ2-2; 10 positions match TRBD2. The ends lost 3 bases at V and 9 bases at J; junction bases unmatched: 10. The germline V gene has CDR1 MRHNA and CDR2 SNTAGT. This CDR3 is 16 amino acids long. CDR3 DNA sequence: TGTGCCAGCAGTGAGATGCTAGCGGGAGCACTGAGGGAGCTGTTTTTT. Translation: CASSEMLAGALRELFF.

The rearrangement uses TRBV7-2 and TRBJ2-7, with 11 bases lining up with TRBD1. The germline CDR1 and CDR2 sequences are SGHTA and FQGNSA. The V and J ends lost 5 bases and 4 bases, in that order; junction bases with no gene match: 7. CDR3 size: 15 residues. DNA of the CDR3: TGTGCCAGCAGCGACCGGACAGGGGGCGAGTACGAGCAGTACTTC. Its translation is CASSDRTGGEYEQYF.

The chain is built from TRBV11-3 and TRBJ2-1, with 14 bases that match TRBD2. V dropped 5 bases and J dropped 9; count of bases not matched to a gene: 9. CDR1 SGHNT and CDR2 YENEEA come from the germline V gene. The CDR3 runs 16 residues. The CDR3, as DNA: TGTGCCAGCAGCCCGGGGACTAGCGGGAGTTGGCGTGAGCAGTTCTTC. It is translated as CASSPGTSGSWREQFF.

The rearrangement uses TRBV2 and TRBJ1-5; D remains unclear. Germline loops: CDR1 SNHLY, CDR2 FYNNEI. There are 13 residues in the CDR3. Trimming removed 3 bases from V and 2 bases from J, with 5 bases in between. The CDR3 DNA is TGTGCCAGCAGTGAGGACGGCAATCAGCCCCAGCATTTT. Translating it yields CASSEDGNQPQHF.

This chain uses TRBV5-1 with TRBJ1-1, with TRBD1 as a possible D gene (6 bases). CDR1 is SGHRS, CDR2 YFSETQ, per germline. The V and J ends lost 4 bases and 5 bases respectively, with 18 bases between them. The CDR3 extends over 15 amino acids. Here the CDR3 reads CASSPVTVGATEAFF. In DNA form, the CDR3 reads TGCGCCAGCAGCCCGGTGACAGTGGGGGCGACTGAAGCTTTCTTT. Full variable domain (missing parts from reference TRBV5-1 and TRBJ1-1): KAGVTQTPRYLIKTRGQQVTLSCSPISGHRSVSWYQQTPGQGLQFLFEYFSETQRNKGNFPGRFSGRQFSNSRSEMNVSTLELGDSALYLCASSPVTVGATEAFFGQGTRLTVV.

The V and J genes are TRBV15 and TRBJ1-2; TRBD1 might be the D (6 bases). V was shortened by 4 bases and J by 5 bases, with 11 bases between the two germline ends. The CDR3 has 13 amino acids. Per the germline V gene, CDR1 is LNHNV and CDR2 is YYDKDF (reference sequence). CDR3 protein: CATSTIGQYGYTF. The CDR3 nucleotides are TGTGCCACCAGCACAATTGGACAGTATGGCTACACCTTC.

There are a few counts of this clone. This rearrangement joins TRBV5-1 to TRBJ2-7, with a possible D match to TRBD1 (6 bases). The CDR3 sequence is 14 residues long. Trimming took 0 bases from V and 3 from J, leaving 10 bases between them. Per the germline V gene, CDR1 is SGHRS and CDR2 is YFSETQ. The CDR3 reads CASSLDTGYYEQYF. The CDR3, as DNA: TGCGCCAGCAGCTTGGATACAGGGTACTACGAGCAGTACTTC.

The V gene is TRBV15, the J gene TRBJ2-1; D uncertain. The germline V gene encodes CDR1 LNHNV and CDR2 YYDKDF (reference sequence). V gave up 0 bases and J gave up 4 bases, with 10 bases separating them. This CDR3 contains 15 residues. CDR3 bases: TGTGCCACCAGCAGAGACGCCGGGCCATACAATGAGCAGTTCTTC. Its protein product is CATSRDAGPYNEQFF.

This chain links TRBV2 with TRBJ1-4, with D unresolved. From germline, CDR1 is SNHLY and CDR2 FYNNEI. The CDR3 covers 12 residues. V was trimmed by 7 bases and J by 8 bases, leaving 11 bases between them. The CDR3 region has the DNA TGTGCCAGCAAGAGTGGGCCGGAAAAACTGTTTTTT. Translation: CASKSGPEKLFF.

Details on this clone: An end of the junction does not agree with germline; a read error may underlie this. CDR3 bases: TGTGCCAGCAGTCAAGGGCCCAGACCCTCTGGGGCCAACGTCCTGACTTTC. Its translation: CASSQGPRPSGANVLTF. The chain recombines TRBV14 with TRBJ2-6; D is uncertain. There are 17 residues in the CDR3. Per the germline V gene, CDR1 is SGHDN and CDR2 is FVKESK.

The rearrangement links TRBV12-3 or TRBV12-4 to TRBJ1-3; no reliable D call. The CDR3 sequence is 13 residues long. V gave up 10 bases and J gave up 1 base, with 11 bases separating them. The CDR3 DNA follows: TGTGCCATCCGGAGGAAGTCTGGAAACACCATATATTTT. Protein sequence: CAIRRKSGNTIYF.

This clone was seen just once. The rearrangement uses TRBV27 and TRBJ1-2; D not certain. The CDR3 totals 13 residues. With 6 bases removed from V and 3 bases from J, the gap between germline ends came to 11 bases. Germline V gene sequence: CDR1 MNHEY, CDR2 SMNVEV (reference sequence). CDR3 loop: CASRQAGHYGYTF. The DNA of the CDR3 is TGTGCCAGCAGGCAGGCCGGGCACTATGGCTACACCTTC.

The sample holds a few counts of this clone. The rearrangement joins TRBV5-1 to TRBJ2-3; tentatively, D is TRBD2 (6 bases). The CDR3 loop spans 14 amino acids. Trimming removed 1 base from V and 4 bases from J, with 10 bases in between. Germline V lookup: CDR1 SGHRS, CDR2 YFSETQ. The CDR3 loop reads CASSLSGFPDTQYF. DNA of the CDR3: TGCGCCAGCAGCTTGAGCGGGTTCCCAGATACGCAGTATTTT.

This clone was recorded many times. V and J are TRBV7-6 and TRBJ2-7; 9 nucleotides match TRBD1. V was clipped by 5 bases and J by 6 bases; unmatched bases: 5. This CDR3 contains 13 residues. Germline lookup yields CDR1 SGHVS and CDR2 FNYEAQ. CDR3 protein: CASSLQGAGEQYF. The CDR3 DNA reads TGTGCCAGCAGCCTACAGGGGGCGGGCGAGCAGTACTTC.

The chain has TRBV19 and TRBJ1-1; maybe TRBD1 (5 bases). There are 16 residues in the CDR3. Deletions cut 5 bases from V and 4 bases from J, with 20 bases between. Germline CDR1 LNHDA, CDR2 SQIVND (reference sequence). The CDR3 reads CASSEGLLRRGTEAFF. CDR3 in DNA: TGTGCCAGTAGTGAGGGACTCCTCAGGAGGGGCACTGAAGCTTTCTTT.

The chain is built from TRBV3-1 (or the pseudogene TRBV3-2) and TRBJ2-2; 9 nucleotides align to TRBD2. V lost 1 base, J lost 2 bases, and 5 bases stayed unmatched. Germline V gene data show CDR1 as LGHDT and CDR2 as YNNKEL (reference sequence). The CDR3 is 17 amino acids. For the CDR3, the DNA is TGTGCCAGCAGCCAAGTAGGCGGGGGGGCAAACACCGGGGAGCTGTTTTTT. Its translation: CASSQVGGGANTGELFF.